This T cell receptor (beta chain) stems from a study of cytomegalovirus exposure and HLA in healthy donors (dated by TCRdb to 2016 to 2017). About the investigation overall: In an earlier analysis of approximately 500 of the donors, around 290 Gb of sequence data and approximately 100 million unique TCR beta sequences from 150 million to 200 million T cells were reported. Genome-wide SNP genotypes for about 65% of the roughly 700 donors were used in a later genetic analysis, which treated that subset as a discovery cohort. In a later analysis, previously published TCR beta repertoires from 550 to 700 donors were re-analyzed and high-resolution HLA genotyping was added so that TCR occurrence patterns could be studied. All discovery cohort repertoires had been generated on a single sequencing platform. The later analysis used no new phenotypic data to find candidate immune exposures, relying instead on TCR beta sequences and their occurrence across donors. Class I and class II HLA loci were covered by the typing at four-digit resolution. High-throughput TCR immunosequencing, statistical association of individual TCRs with disease status, and machine learning were combined to predict cytomegalovirus infection status. Typing coverage varied by locus: about 629-630 donors for A, B, C, DRB1 and DQB1; some 520 for DQA1; 600 to 610 for DPA1; fewer than 480 for DPB1. Across around 400 genotyped donors of the cohort, an average of approximately 240,000 unique TCR beta nucleotide sequences per donor were sequenced, and about a sixth of those sequences were non-productive. The study used immunosequencing to profile the T cell repertoires of 600 to 850 subjects and linked those repertoires to cytomegalovirus serostatus. Donor age, sex, ethnicity and CMV serostatus were collected together with the repertoire data. A handful of DR-DQ haplotypes were handled as single units for association and clustering because linkage in the cohort was strong. In an earlier analysis of over 550 of the donors, high-throughput TCR beta sequencing was used to judge whether each TCR beta V gene segment behaved as functional or pseudogenic. Of the roughly 400 genotyped donors, approximately 83% fell in the genetic ancestry cluster associated with self-reported Caucasian donors. Roughly 300 gigabases of sequencing data and 70 million to 100 million unique TCR sequences made up an early release that covered several hundred HLA-typed donors. The study was designed to test whether signatures of past pathogen exposure could be identified by cataloging public T cell receptors. Along with the roughly 710-subject first cohort, a separate validation cohort of about 110 different subjects was used. The research as a whole found: Because HLA typing was unavailable for some donors at each locus, only the typed subset was used in association tests. Across donors, most TCR sequences were observed very rarely, whereas some public TCRs were present in many individuals. Linkage disequilibrium might explain the correlated functional status among segregating V segments, but an unknown experimental factor could not be excluded. When HLA alleles, especially DR and DQ, strongly co-occurred, attributing TCR associations to individual alleles was difficult. A group of highly shared sequence variants was considered likely to be a technical artifact of the sequencing pipeline. According to a later analysis, parvovirus B19, influenza, CMV and Epstein-Barr virus appeared linked to several top co-occurrence clusters. The authors suggested that the approach could potentially be generalized to other disease states and immunological phenotypes. A total of about 180 TCR beta chains were listed by the study as associated with cytomegalovirus. The only immune exposure information available for the cohort was CMV serostatus. A further reported finding was that TCR beta sequences accurately predicted the HLA-A and HLA-B alleles for most subjects in the first cohort. In a later analysis, the rate of TCR association differed among HLA loci, with DRB1 alleles having the most associated TCRs and HLA-C alleles having the fewest. Some IMGT-functional V segments, including TRBV6-2 and TRBV6-3, could not be distinguished by the 87-base-pair reads and were therefore excluded. Cytomegalovirus status was reported to be diagnosed by the classifier with high specificity and sensitivity in both the original and validation cohorts. In vitro tests confirmed that three of the cytomegalovirus-associated TCR beta chains recognize cytomegalovirus antigens. In an earlier analysis of around 600 of the donors, most TCR beta V segments appeared in productive rearrangements about 87% or about 30% of the time, broadly matching IMGT annotations. The earlier analysis of 450 to 700 of the donors excluded roughly 17 rarely observed V segments, including chromosome 9 orphons, because counts were too low. In a later genetic analysis, fewer N-insertions in productive TCRs were reported among donors in an Asian-associated ancestry cluster than the 666-donor mean. In a later genetic analysis, a missense DCLRE1C variant was associated with V-gene and J-gene trimming of TCR beta chains, and the association was replicated in an independent cohort. Sequencing depth was assumed to be roughly uniform across donors in the presence/absence analyses, though that assumption may not hold. This cohort had only TCR beta chains sequenced, and the lack of alpha or paired-chain data limited which features could be detected. According to a later analysis, most CMV-associated TCR beta chains appeared to be HLA-restricted, and the HLA associations seemed to be driven largely by CMV exposure. A later analysis found that HLA-associated TCR beta chains were more clonally expanded and had lower generation probabilities than equally common non-associated chains. A later analysis associated approximately 17,000 TCR beta sequences with specific HLA alleles at a false discovery rate of 0.05.

The protocol used for the library was the immunoSEQ multiplex PCR assay. For the multiplex PCR, a mixture combining 60 forward primers for TCR Vbeta segments and 13 reverse primers for TCR Jbeta segments was used. The CDR3 region of rearranged TCR beta genes was amplified from genomic DNA by a multiplex PCR assay. The Illumina HiSeq System was used to sequence the amplified TCR beta libraries as 87-base-pair reads. The source study handled its data this way. A later analysis tallied approximately 87 million unique TCR beta chains across the 600 to 700 repertoires, and approximately 12 million of those chains were shared by two or more donors. Raw reads were error-corrected and collapsed into unique sequences by a nearest-neighbor algorithm in which closely related sequences were merged to remove PCR and sequencing errors. CDR3 sequences were aligned to IMGT reference sequences to assign V, D and J gene segments. For a sequence to be retained, a match of at least six nucleotides to both a V gene segment and a J gene segment was required. Rearrangements were called productive when the CDR3 lacked stop codons and stayed in frame with V and J; all others were non-productive. Following IMGT convention, CDR3 was defined as the stretch from the second conserved V-encoded cysteine up to the conserved J-encoded phenylalanine. Sequences without an unambiguous match to a single V gene segment were excluded from the earlier analysis of about 630 of the donors. An earlier analysis of a few hundred of the donors classified V segments as functional when productive rearrangements were above 56.7% and as segregating when the standard deviation between donors was above 5%. To diagnose cytomegalovirus status from the catalog of TCR beta chain sequences, a statistical classification framework was built. A later analysis assigned V and J genes by comparing TCR nucleotide sequences with IMGT/GENE-DB human TR gene sequences. In a later analysis, CDR3 sequences and most-parsimonious VDJ recombination scenarios were assigned using the TCRdist pipeline. In a later analysis, each TCR beta chain was defined by its CDR3 amino acid sequence together with its V-gene family, and reads without a unique V-gene family were excluded. To address suspected cross-contamination and a sequencing artifact, a later analysis removed approximately 590 highly shared, low-generation-probability nucleotide sequences. A later analysis calculated a clonal expansion index for each public chain from normalized within-repertoire ranks of inferred template counts. In a later analysis, generation probabilities were computed using a VDJ recombination model fitted to out-of-frame rearrangements, and the results were checked against IGoR. In a later analysis, TCR-TCR, TCR-HLA and TCR-CMV co-occurrence was scored with hypergeometric tests, and a repertoire-size bias correction was applied to TCR pairs. False discovery rates were estimated in a later analysis by permuting HLA or CMV assignments 20 times. In a later analysis, co-occurring TCRs were grouped with DBSCAN, and TCRdist sequence similarity was added when clustering was performed within HLA-allele-positive subsets. Repertoires with fewer than 30,000 or more than 120,000 public chains were left out of co-occurrence clustering, as were a few repertoires with anomalous nucleotide sharing. Drawn from immuneACCESS, this table holds only the in-frame rearrangements with V and J called that TCRdb kept. Clones are partly lost; checked studies trace under half to an unresolved V gene and leave the rest unexplained. The DNA gave D and trimming, while V, J and clone size come from that table. Across this sample there are roughly 150,000 clones, with approximately 83% seen only once. The ten largest make up about 3.1% of the sample.

The cohort consisted of 600 to 700 healthy bone marrow donors. All cohort members were sampled while nominally healthy, although unrecorded immune exposures were likely present. The donor tested CMV seronegative, placing the donor among the 350 to 400 seronegative members of the cohort. Each donor provided a peripheral blood sample, and peripheral blood mononuclear cells were used for TCR beta sequencing. Genomic DNA was extracted from the blood cell samples with the Qiagen DNeasy Blood Extraction Kit. On this clone itself: No cognate antigen has been identified for it. The record has no base qualities; no much larger clone is one base away.

The junction carries 10 bases between V and J, which are trimmed by 2 bases and 4 bases respectively. From cysteine to phenylalanine, the CDR3 is 14 amino acids long. Left in the record is the CDR3 DNA by itself, 42 bases read in frame from the first base. The germline V gene supplies CDR1 SGHDT and CDR2 YYEEEE. Sequencing was carried out using PBMCs. The sequence was collected from a male donor in good health and CMV-seronegative. The chain uses TRBV5-6 and TRBJ2-1; TRBD1 is a possible D gene, resting on 8 matching bases. This receptor carries the CDR3 CASSLQGGYNEQFF. The DNA sequence reads TGTGCCAGCAGCTTACAGGGGGGGTACAATGAGCAGTTCTTC.